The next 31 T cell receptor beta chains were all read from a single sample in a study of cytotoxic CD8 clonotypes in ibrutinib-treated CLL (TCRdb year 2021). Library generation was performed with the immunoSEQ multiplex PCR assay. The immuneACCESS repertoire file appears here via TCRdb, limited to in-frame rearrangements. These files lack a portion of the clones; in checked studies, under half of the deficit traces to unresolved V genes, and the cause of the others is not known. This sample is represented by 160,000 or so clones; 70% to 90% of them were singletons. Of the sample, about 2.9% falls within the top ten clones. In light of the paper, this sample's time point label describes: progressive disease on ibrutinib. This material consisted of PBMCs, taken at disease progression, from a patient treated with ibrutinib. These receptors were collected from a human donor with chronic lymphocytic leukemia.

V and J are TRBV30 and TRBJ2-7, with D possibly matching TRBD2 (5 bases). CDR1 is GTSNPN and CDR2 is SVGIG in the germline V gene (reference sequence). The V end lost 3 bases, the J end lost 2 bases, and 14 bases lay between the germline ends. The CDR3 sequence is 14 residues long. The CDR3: CAWSGRGSPYEQYF. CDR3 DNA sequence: TGTGCCTGGAGCGGACGGGGAAGTCCCTACGAGCAGTACTTC.

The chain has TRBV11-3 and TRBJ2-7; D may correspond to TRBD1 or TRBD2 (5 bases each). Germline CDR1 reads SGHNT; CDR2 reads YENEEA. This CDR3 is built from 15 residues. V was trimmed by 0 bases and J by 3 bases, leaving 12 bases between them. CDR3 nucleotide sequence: TGTGCCAGCAGCTTAGAGGGGACCCTTTTCTACGAGCAGTACTTC. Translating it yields CASSLEGTLFYEQYF.

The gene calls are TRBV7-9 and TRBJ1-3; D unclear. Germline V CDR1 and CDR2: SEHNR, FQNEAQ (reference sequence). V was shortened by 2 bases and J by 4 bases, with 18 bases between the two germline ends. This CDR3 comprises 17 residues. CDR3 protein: CASSLISGPQTGNTIYF. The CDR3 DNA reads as TGTGCCAGCAGCTTAATATCGGGCCCACAGACGGGAAACACCATATATTTT. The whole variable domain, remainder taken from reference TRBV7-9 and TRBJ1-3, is DTGVSQNPRHKITKRGQNVTFRCDPISEHNRLYWYRQTLGQGPEFLTYFQNEAQLEKSRLLSDRFSAERPKGSFSTLEIQRTEQGDSAMYLCASSLISGPQTGNTIYFGEGSWLTVV.

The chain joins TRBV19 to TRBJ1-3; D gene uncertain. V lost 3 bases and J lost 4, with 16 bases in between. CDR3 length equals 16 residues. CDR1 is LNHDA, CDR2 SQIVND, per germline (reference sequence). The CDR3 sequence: CASSMNQRPAGNTIYF. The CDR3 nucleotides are TGTGCCAGTAGTATGAATCAGAGGCCGGCAGGAAACACCATATATTTT.

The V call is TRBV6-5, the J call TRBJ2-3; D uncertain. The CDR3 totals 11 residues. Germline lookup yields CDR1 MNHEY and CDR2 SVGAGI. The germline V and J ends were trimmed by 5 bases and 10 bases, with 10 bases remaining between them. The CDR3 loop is CASSDKFAQYF. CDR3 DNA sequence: TGTGCCAGCAGTGACAAGTTTGCGCAGTATTTT.

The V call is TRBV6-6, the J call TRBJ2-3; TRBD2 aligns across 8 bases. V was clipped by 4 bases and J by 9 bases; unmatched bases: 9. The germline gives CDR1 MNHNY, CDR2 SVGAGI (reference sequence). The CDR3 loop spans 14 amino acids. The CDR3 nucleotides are TGTGCCAGCAGTTCGACTAGCGCCCGAAGCACGCAGTATTTT. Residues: CASSSTSARSTQYF.

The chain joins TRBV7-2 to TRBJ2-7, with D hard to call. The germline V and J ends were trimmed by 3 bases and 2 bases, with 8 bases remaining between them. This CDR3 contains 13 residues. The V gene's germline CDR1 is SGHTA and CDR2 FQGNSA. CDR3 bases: TGTGCCAGCAGCTTTTTTACGGCCTACGAGCAGTACTTC. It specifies CASSFFTAYEQYF.

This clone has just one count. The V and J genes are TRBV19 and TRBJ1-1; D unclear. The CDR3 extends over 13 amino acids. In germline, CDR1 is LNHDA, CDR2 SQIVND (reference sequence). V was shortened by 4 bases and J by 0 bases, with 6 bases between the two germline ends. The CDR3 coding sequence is TGTGCCAGTAGTAACACCCTGAACACTGAAGCTTTCTTT. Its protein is CASSNTLNTEAFF. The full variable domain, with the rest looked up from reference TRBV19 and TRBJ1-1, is DGGITQSPKYLFRKEGQNVTLSCEQNLNHDAMYWYRQDPGQGLRLIYYSQIVNDFQKGDIAEGYSVSREKKESFPLTVTSAQKNPTAFYLCASSNTLNTEAFFGQGTRLTVV.

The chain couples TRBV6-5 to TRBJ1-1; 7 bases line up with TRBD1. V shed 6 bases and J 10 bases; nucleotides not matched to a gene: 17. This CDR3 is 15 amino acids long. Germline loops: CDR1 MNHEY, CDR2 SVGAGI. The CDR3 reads CASRRRQGSVSGAFF. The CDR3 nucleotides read TGTGCCAGCAGACGCCGACAGGGATCAGTCTCTGGAGCTTTCTTT.

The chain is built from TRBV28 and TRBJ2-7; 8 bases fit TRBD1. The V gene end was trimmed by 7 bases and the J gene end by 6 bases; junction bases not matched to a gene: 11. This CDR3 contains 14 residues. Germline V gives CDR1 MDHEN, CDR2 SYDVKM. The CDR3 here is CASKQLDRAAEQYF. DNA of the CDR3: TGTGCCAGCAAACAATTGGACAGGGCGGCCGAGCAGTACTTC.

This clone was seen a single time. The CDR3 region is CASSLVSWQTTYEQYF. In DNA, the CDR3 is TGTGCCAGCAGTTTAGTTTCATGGCAGACTACATACGAGCAGTACTTC. The chain carries TRBV28 and TRBJ2-7; TRBD2 is a possible D gene (5 bases). Germline-derived CDR1 and CDR2 are MDHEN and SYDVKM. Trimming stripped 2 bases from V and 4 bases from J, with 18 bases between. CDR3 length: 16 amino acids.

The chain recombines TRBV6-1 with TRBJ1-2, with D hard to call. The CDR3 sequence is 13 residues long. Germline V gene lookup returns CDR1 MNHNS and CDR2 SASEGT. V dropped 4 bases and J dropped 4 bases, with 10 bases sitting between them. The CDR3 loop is CASSGAGGYGYTF. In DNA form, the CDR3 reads TGTGCCAGCAGTGGGGCAGGTGGCTATGGCTACACCTTC.

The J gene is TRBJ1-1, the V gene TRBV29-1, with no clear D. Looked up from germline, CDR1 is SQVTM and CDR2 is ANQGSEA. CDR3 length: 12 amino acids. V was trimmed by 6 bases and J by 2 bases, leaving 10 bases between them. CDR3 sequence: CSVASQNTEAFF. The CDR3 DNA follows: TGCAGCGTAGCGTCGCAAAACACTGAAGCTTTCTTT.

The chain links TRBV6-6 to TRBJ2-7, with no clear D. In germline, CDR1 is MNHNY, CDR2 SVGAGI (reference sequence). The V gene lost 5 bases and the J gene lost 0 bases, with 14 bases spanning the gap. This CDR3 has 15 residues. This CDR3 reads CASSPRPAGSYEQYF. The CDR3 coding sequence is TGTGCCAGCAGTCCCCGTCCGGCAGGCTCCTACGAGCAGTACTTC.

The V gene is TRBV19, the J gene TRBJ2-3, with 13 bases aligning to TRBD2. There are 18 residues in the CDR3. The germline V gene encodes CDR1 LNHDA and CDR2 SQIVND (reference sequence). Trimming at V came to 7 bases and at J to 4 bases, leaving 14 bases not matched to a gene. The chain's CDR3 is CASTRLAGGPGWSDTQYF. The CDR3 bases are TGTGCCAGTACGAGACTAGCGGGAGGCCCCGGTTGGTCAGATACGCAGTATTTT. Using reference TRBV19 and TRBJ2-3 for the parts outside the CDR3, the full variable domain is DGGITQSPKYLFRKEGQNVTLSCEQNLNHDAMYWYRQDPGQGLRLIYYSQIVNDFQKGDIAEGYSVSREKKESFPLTVTSAQKNPTAFYLCASTRLAGGPGWSDTQYFGPGTRLTVL.

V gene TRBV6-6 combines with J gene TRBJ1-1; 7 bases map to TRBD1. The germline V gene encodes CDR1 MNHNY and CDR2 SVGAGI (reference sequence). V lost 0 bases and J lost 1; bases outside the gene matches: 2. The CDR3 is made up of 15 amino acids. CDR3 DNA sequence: TGTGCCAGCAGTTACTCTAGGGGGCCGAACACTGAAGCTTTCTTT. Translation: CASSYSRGPNTEAFF.

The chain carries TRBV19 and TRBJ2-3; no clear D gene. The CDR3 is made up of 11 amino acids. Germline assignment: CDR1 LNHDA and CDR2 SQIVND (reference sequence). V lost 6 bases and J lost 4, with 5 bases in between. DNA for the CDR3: TGTGCCAGTAGAAGTGCAGATACGCAGTATTTT. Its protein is CASRSADTQYF. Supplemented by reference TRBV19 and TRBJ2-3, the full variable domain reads DGGITQSPKYLFRKEGQNVTLSCEQNLNHDAMYWYRQDPGQGLRLIYYSQIVNDFQKGDIAEGYSVSREKKESFPLTVTSAQKNPTAFYLCASRSADTQYFGPGTRLTVL.

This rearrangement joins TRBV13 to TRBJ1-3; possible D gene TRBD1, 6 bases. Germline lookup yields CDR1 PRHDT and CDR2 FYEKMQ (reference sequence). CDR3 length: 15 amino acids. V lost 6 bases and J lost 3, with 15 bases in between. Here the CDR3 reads CASRPGHSFGNTIYF. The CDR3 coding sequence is TGTGCCAGCAGGCCGGGACACAGCTTTGGAAACACCATATATTTT.

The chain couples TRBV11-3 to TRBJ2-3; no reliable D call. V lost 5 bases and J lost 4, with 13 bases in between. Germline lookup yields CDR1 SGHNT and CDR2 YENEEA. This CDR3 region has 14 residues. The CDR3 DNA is TGTGCCAGCAGCCCCCGTGCGTCGGCAGATACGCAGTATTTT. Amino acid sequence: CASSPRASADTQYF.

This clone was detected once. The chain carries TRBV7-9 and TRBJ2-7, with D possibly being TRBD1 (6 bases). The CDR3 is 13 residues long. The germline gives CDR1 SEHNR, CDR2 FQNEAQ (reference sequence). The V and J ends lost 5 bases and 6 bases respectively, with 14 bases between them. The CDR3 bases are TGTGCCAGCAGCCGGACAGCGGAAGGCGAGCAGTACTTC. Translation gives CASSRTAEGEQYF.

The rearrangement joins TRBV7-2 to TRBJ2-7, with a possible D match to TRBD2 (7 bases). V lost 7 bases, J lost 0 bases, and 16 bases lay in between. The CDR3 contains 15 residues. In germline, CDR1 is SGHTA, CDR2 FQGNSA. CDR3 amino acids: CASTEGGDLSYEQYF. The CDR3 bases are TGTGCCAGCACCGAGGGGGGGGATCTCTCCTACGAGCAGTACTTC. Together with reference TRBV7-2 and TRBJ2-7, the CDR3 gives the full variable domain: GAGVSQSPSNKVTEKGKDVELRCDPISGHTALYWYRQSLGQGLEFLIYFQGNSAPDKSGLPSDRFSAERTGGSVSTLTIQRTQQEDSAVYLCASTEGGDLSYEQYFGPGTRLTVT.

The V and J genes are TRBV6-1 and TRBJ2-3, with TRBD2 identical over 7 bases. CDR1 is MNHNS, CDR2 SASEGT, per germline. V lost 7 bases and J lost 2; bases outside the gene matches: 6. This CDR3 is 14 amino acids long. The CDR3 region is CASTTGLNTDTQYF. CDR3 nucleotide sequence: TGTGCCAGCACTACGGGACTAAACACAGATACGCAGTATTTT.

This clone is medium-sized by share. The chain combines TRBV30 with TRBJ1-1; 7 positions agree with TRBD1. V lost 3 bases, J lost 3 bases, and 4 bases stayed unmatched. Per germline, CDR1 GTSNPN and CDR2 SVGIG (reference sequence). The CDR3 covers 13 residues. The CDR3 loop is CAWRIGQDTEAFF. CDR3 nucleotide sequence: TGTGCCTGGAGGATCGGACAGGACACTGAAGCTTTCTTT.

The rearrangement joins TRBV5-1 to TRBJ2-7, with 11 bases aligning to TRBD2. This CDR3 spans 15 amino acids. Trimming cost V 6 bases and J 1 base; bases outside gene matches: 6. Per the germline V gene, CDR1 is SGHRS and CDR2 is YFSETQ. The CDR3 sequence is CASTETSGMSYEQYF. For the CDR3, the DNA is TGCGCCAGCACCGAGACTAGCGGGATGTCCTACGAGCAGTACTTC.

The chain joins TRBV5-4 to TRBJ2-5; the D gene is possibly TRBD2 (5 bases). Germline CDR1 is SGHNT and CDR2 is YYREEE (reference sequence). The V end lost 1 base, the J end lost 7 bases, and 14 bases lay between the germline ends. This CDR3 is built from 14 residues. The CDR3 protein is CASSLLTTGGTQYF. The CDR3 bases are TGTGCCAGCAGCTTGCTGACTACTGGAGGGACCCAGTACTTC.

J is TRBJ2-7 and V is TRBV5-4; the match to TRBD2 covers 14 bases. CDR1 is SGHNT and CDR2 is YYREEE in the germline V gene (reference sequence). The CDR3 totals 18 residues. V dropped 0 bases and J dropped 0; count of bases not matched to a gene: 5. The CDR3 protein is CASSLEGLAGVGSYEQYF. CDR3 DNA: TGTGCCAGCAGCTTGGAGGGACTAGCGGGAGTGGGCTCCTACGAGCAGTACTTC.

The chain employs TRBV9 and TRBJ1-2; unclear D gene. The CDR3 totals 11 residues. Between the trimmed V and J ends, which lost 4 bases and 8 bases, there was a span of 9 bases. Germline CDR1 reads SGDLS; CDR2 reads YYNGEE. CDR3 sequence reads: CASSRSGGYTF. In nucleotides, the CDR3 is TGTGCCAGCAGCCGATCGGGGGGCTACACCTTC.

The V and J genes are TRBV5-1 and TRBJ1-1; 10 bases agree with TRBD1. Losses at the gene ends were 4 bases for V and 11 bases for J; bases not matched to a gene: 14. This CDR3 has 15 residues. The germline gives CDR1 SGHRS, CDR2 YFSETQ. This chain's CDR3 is CASSAATGTGAGAFF. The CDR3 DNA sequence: TGCGCCAGCAGCGCCGCGACCGGGACAGGGGCGGGTGCTTTCTTT.

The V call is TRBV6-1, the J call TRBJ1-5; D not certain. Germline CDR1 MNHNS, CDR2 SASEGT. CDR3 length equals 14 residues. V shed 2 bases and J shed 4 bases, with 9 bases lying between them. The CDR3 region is CASSEYGLNQPQHF. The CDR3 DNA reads TGTGCCAGCAGTGAATACGGGCTTAATCAGCCCCAGCATTTT.

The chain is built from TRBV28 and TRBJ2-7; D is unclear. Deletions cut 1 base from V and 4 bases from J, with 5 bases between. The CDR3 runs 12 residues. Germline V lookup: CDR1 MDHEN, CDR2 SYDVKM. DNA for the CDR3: TGTGCCAGCAGTTTATCAGAATACGAGCAGTACTTC. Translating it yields CASSLSEYEQYF.

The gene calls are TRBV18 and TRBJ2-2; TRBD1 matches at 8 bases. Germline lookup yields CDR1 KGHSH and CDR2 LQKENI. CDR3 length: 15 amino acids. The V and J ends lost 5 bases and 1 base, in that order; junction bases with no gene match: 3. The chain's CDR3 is CASSSDRGNTGELFF. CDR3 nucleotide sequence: TGTGCCAGCTCATCCGACAGGGGGAACACCGGGGAGCTGTTTTTT.